Below are 24 T cell receptor beta chains sequenced from a single sample in a study of cytomegalovirus exposure and HLA in healthy donors. 13 Jbeta primers and 60 Vbeta primers were used for the PCR. Some clones are missing from TCRdb's copy, which holds only in-frame ones; the method was immunoSEQ multiplex PCR. The data hold more than 75,000 clones, with approximately 84% observed a single time. What was sequenced was PBMCs. All receptors derive from a woman between 18 and 30 years old in good health and CMV-seropositive.

CDR3 sequence (DNA): TGTGCCAGCAGTTTCCGGGGTTCTGAAGCTTTCTTT. Protein: CASSFRGSEAFF. The genes are TRBV28 and TRBJ1-1; D uncertain. The CDR3 runs to 12 residues. Germline V gene data show CDR1 as MDHEN and CDR2 as SYDVKM. Deletions cut 3 bases from V and 6 bases from J, with 8 bases between.

The rearrangement uses TRBV6-5 and TRBJ1-5; D perhaps matches TRBD1 (6 bases). V was trimmed by 2 bases and J by 4 bases, leaving 12 bases between them. The CDR3 has 15 residues. Germline V lookup: CDR1 MNHEY, CDR2 SVGAGI. The CDR3 nucleotides are TGTGCCAGCAGTTACGGGTGGGGGCGGAATCAGCCCCAGCATTTT. This codes for CASSYGWGRNQPQHF.

The chain joins TRBV29-1 to TRBJ2-5; the match to TRBD1 covers 7 bases. This CDR3 is 15 amino acids long. Germline values: CDR1 SQVTM, CDR2 ANQGSEA. With V trimmed by 6 bases and J by 5 bases, 15 bases remained unmatched. The CDR3 is CSVRTGEISEETQYF. Here the CDR3 DNA reads TGCAGCGTGAGAACAGGGGAAATTTCGGAGGAGACCCAGTACTTC.

The rearrangement joins TRBV5-6 to TRBJ2-7; D unresolved. The V gene's germline CDR1 is SGHDT and CDR2 YYEEEE. V lost 4 bases to trimming and J lost 6 bases, with 17 bases between them. This CDR3 is 14 amino acids long. CDR3 coding DNA: TGTGCCAGCAGCGAAGGAGACGGAGCATCCGAGCAGTACTTC. Translated, it gives CASSEGDGASEQYF.

This chain connects TRBV19 to TRBJ1-3; 7 positions agree with TRBD1. V lost 1 base and J lost 2; bases outside the gene matches: 8. CDR1 is LNHDA, CDR2 SQIVND, per germline (reference sequence). This CDR3 is 17 amino acids long. The CDR3, as DNA: TGTGCCAGTAGTATAGGTTCAGGGGGATCGACTGGAAACACCATATATTTT. This gives the protein CASSIGSGGSTGNTIYF.

A note on this clone: One junction end does not reproduce the germline sequence, and a read error may be involved. V is TRBV13 and J is TRBJ2-7, with a tentative D call TRBD2 (6 bases). The CDR3 runs 17 residues. Germline values: CDR1 PRHDT, CDR2 FYEKMQ (reference sequence). CDR3 in amino acids: CVSSLPSNREVAREQYF. The CDR3 coding sequence is TGTGTCAGCAGCCTACCCTCCAATAGGGAGGTGGCTCGGGAGCAGTACTTC.

This chain uses TRBV5-6 with TRBJ1-2, with D possibly being TRBD1 (5 bases). Germline V lookup: CDR1 SGHDT, CDR2 YYEEEE. This CDR3 spans 13 amino acids. The V gene lost 0 bases and the J gene lost 4 bases, with 7 bases spanning the gap. CDR3 amino acids: CASSLDRRYGYTF. The DNA of the CDR3 is TGTGCCAGCAGCTTGGACAGGCGCTATGGCTACACCTTC.

V and J are TRBV25-1 and TRBJ1-6, with D possibly being TRBD1 (6 bases). V was trimmed by 7 bases and J by 9 bases, leaving 13 bases between them. Germline CDR1 and CDR2: MGHDK and SYGVNS. CDR3 length: 13 residues. The DNA for the CDR3 is TGTGCCAGCAAAGGACAGAGGGGTTCACCCCTCCACTTT. This codes for CASKGQRGSPLHF.

This chain joins TRBV6-1 and TRBJ1-2, with D maybe TRBD1 (5 bases). CDR1 is MNHNS and CDR2 is SASEGT in the germline V gene. This CDR3 spans 14 amino acids. The V gene lost 7 bases and the J gene lost 2 bases, with 14 bases spanning the gap. This CDR3 reads CASTSRAGNYGYTF. The CDR3 DNA follows: TGTGCCAGCACTTCCCGGGCAGGGAACTATGGCTACACCTTC.

This chain uses TRBV4-1 with TRBJ1-4, with D hard to call. CDR1 is MGHRA and CDR2 is YSYEKL in the germline V gene. Trimming pared 0 bases from V and 10 bases from J, leaving 6 bases between. The CDR3 length is 12 residues. DNA for the CDR3: TGCGCCAGCAGCCAAGATCTCGGAAAACTGTTTTTT. It is translated as CASSQDLGKLFF.

This clone was recorded a few times. The chain joins TRBV29-1 to TRBJ1-4; D is unresolved. In germline, CDR1 is SQVTM, CDR2 ANQGSEA. The germline V and J ends were trimmed by 6 bases and 5 bases, with 13 bases remaining between them. This CDR3 comprises 13 residues. The CDR3 protein is CSVADGLNEKLFF. The CDR3 DNA reads TGCAGCGTCGCGGACGGACTAAATGAAAAACTGTTTTTT.

The V gene is TRBV2, the J gene TRBJ2-7; 7 nucleotides align to TRBD1. Trimming removed 3 bases from V and 3 bases from J; junction bases left unmatched: 5. The CDR3 loop spans 14 amino acids. The germline V gene has CDR1 SNHLY and CDR2 FYNNEI. The CDR3 nucleotides read TGTGCCAGCAGTGAGTTGGGACAGATCTACGAGCAGTACTTC. Its translation is CASSELGQIYEQYF.

This chain links TRBV4-1 with TRBJ2-7, with 7 bases identical to TRBD1. CDR1 and CDR2 from the germline V gene are MGHRA and YSYEKL. V shed 0 bases, J shed 0 bases, and the junction held 2 bases outside the gene matches. CDR3 size: 15 residues. The CDR3: CASSQEQGTSYEQYF. The CDR3 DNA reads TGCGCCAGCAGCCAAGAACAGGGGACCTCCTACGAGCAGTACTTC.

This sequence joins TRBV5-8 and TRBJ1-5; tentative D call: TRBD1 (5 bases). Germline CDR1 and CDR2: SGHTS and YDEGEE. Trimming left V 1 base short and J 6 bases short, with 14 bases between. This CDR3 spans 15 amino acids. The CDR3 region is CASSLPPRVGQPQHF. The DNA for the CDR3 is TGTGCCAGCAGCTTGCCCCCCAGGGTGGGTCAGCCCCAGCATTTT.

The J gene is TRBJ2-2, the V gene TRBV7-3; the D gene is possibly TRBD2 (6 bases). The CDR3 runs to 16 residues. Germline V gene data show CDR1 as SGHTA and CDR2 as FQGTGA. V was cut by 5 bases and J by 1 base, with 14 bases left in between. The DNA for the CDR3 is TGTGCCAGCAGCCCGGCCGGGACTCTGAACACCGGGGAGCTGTTTTTT. Protein: CASSPAGTLNTGELFF.

This clone has a handful of counts. The chain joins TRBV6-6 to TRBJ2-3; perhaps TRBD1 as D (6 bases). Trimming took off 10 bases at V and 3 bases at J, with 20 bases between the two ends. The CDR3 has 15 residues. Germline V gene sequence: CDR1 MNHNY, CDR2 SVGAGI (reference sequence). The CDR3 reads CATSDRDTMTDTQYF. CDR3 nucleotide sequence: TGTGCCACCTCAGACCGGGACACGATGACAGATACGCAGTATTTT.

The V and J genes are TRBV19 and TRBJ2-2; 7 bases are a match to TRBD1. The CDR3 has 14 residues. Germline lookup yields CDR1 LNHDA and CDR2 SQIVND (reference sequence). The V segment lost 6 bases and the J segment 6 bases; nucleotides outside the gene matches: 7. Here the CDR3 reads CASSSGTEAGELFF. CDR3 bases: TGTGCCAGTAGCTCCGGGACAGAGGCCGGGGAGCTGTTTTTT. Filled out from reference TRBV19 and TRBJ2-2, the complete variable domain reads DGGITQSPKYLFRKEGQNVTLSCEQNLNHDAMYWYRQDPGQGLRLIYYSQIVNDFQKGDIAEGYSVSREKKESFPLTVTSAQKNPTAFYLCASSSGTEAGELFFGEGSRLTVL.

The chain has TRBV29-1 and TRBJ1-5; a possible D gene is TRBD1 (6 bases). The germline gives CDR1 SQVTM, CDR2 ANQGSEA. The CDR3 is 14 residues long. Trimming took 7 bases from V and 7 from J, leaving 20 bases between them. CDR3 sequence reads: CSAAAQGGNQPQHF. The CDR3 coding sequence is TGCAGCGCCGCCGCACAGGGAGGGAACCAGCCCCAGCATTTT.

J is TRBJ2-6 and V is TRBV30; D uncertain. Germline V gene lookup returns CDR1 GTSNPN and CDR2 SVGIG (reference sequence). Trimming took off 5 bases at V and 0 bases at J, with 11 bases between the two ends. The CDR3 loop spans 15 amino acids. The CDR3 region has the DNA TGTGCCTGGTTCCCAGGTCCCTCTGGGGCCAACGTCCTGACTTTC. Its translation is CAWFPGPSGANVLTF.

V gene TRBV5-4 combines with J gene TRBJ2-3; 8 positions match TRBD2. Unmatched junction bases numbered 8, after V lost 5 bases and J lost 0 bases. The length of the CDR3 is 16 residues. Germline V CDR1 and CDR2: SGHNT, YYREEE (reference sequence). In DNA, the CDR3 is TGTGCCAGCAGTACTGGACTAGCAGCAAGCACAGATACGCAGTATTTT. It translates to CASSTGLAASTDTQYF. Supplemented by reference TRBV5-4 and TRBJ2-3, the full variable domain reads ETGVTQSPTHLIKTRGQQVTLRCSSQSGHNTVSWYQQALGQGPQFIFQYYREEENGRGNFPPRFSGLQFPNYSSELNVNALELDDSALYLCASSTGLAASTDTQYFGPGTRLTVL.

The V and J genes are TRBV5-6 and TRBJ2-1, with 7 bases aligning to TRBD2. The CDR3 length is 17 residues. The V gene end was trimmed by 4 bases and the J gene end by 0 bases; junction bases not matched to a gene: 10. Per germline, CDR1 SGHDT and CDR2 YYEEEE. CDR3 region: CASSPSHSGFSYNEQFF. In nucleotides, the CDR3 is TGTGCCAGCAGCCCCTCCCATAGCGGGTTCTCCTACAATGAGCAGTTCTTC.

CDR3: CASSALTGVGDTQYF. Here the CDR3 DNA reads TGTGCCAGCAGTGCTCTAACAGGGGTGGGAGATACGCAGTATTTT. The V gene is TRBV25-1, the J gene TRBJ2-3; TRBD1 matches 7 bases. The V gene's germline CDR1 is MGHDK and CDR2 SYGVNS. Trimming took 4 bases from V and 5 from J; bases not matched to a gene: 9. This CDR3 is 15 amino acids long.

The chain couples TRBV28 to TRBJ1-1; no clear D gene. Germline V CDR1 and CDR2: MDHEN, SYDVKM. This CDR3 comprises 13 residues. V shed 6 bases and J shed 5 bases, with 13 bases lying between them. DNA of the CDR3: TGTGCCAGCAGCCTACCTCCGGGGACTGAAGCTTTCTTT. It is translated as CASSLPPGTEAFF.

V gene TRBV4-1 combines with J gene TRBJ2-3; no firm D call. The CDR3 has 13 residues. The germline V gene has CDR1 MGHRA and CDR2 YSYEKL. Trimming shortened V by 4 bases and J by 6 bases, and 11 bases separated the two germline ends. The DNA for the CDR3 is TGCGCCAGCAGCCTCGGTTCCGCCGATACGCAGTATTTT. Amino acid sequence: CASSLGSADTQYF.